Listed here are 21 T cell receptor beta chains from one sample, sequenced in a study of shared clonotypes between healthy human individuals. The assay was immunoSEQ multiplex PCR, and TCRdb's table has in-frame clones only and misses some. The sample lists around 700,000 clones; about three quarters were seen once. The sample taken for sequencing was memory CD4+ T cells sorted from blood. Subset described: CD45RA-negative fraction. These TCRs come from a woman aged 30 to 39 in good health.

This clone turned up a few times. The gene calls are TRBV6-1 and TRBJ1-2, with D possibly matching TRBD1 (5 bases). V lost 1 base, J lost 4 bases, and 13 bases lay in between. CDR1 and CDR2 from the germline V gene are MNHNS and SASEGT. The CDR3 length is 15 residues. In DNA, the CDR3 is TGTGCCAGCAGTGAAGAGCAGGGAATTAGCTATGGCTACACCTTC. Translation: CASSEEQGISYGYTF.

The count of this clone is one. The V and J genes are TRBV6-1 and TRBJ1-2, with a weak D call TRBD1 (5 bases). The germline gives CDR1 MNHNS, CDR2 SASEGT. V lost 3 bases, J lost 7 bases, and 12 bases lay in between. The length of the CDR3 is 13 residues. CDR3 bases: TGTGCCAGCAGTGATTTTCAGGGAAGTGGCTACACCTTC. It is translated as CASSDFQGSGYTF.

This clone was counted between two and nine times. V is TRBV19 and J is TRBJ2-7; 10 bases are shared with TRBD1. V was clipped by 5 bases and J by 3 bases; unmatched bases: 7. This CDR3 comprises 15 residues. From germline, CDR1 is LNHDA and CDR2 SQIVND (reference sequence). The CDR3 is CASSLRQGALYEQYF. As DNA, the CDR3 is TGTGCCAGTAGTCTACGACAGGGGGCCCTCTACGAGCAGTACTTC.

V gene TRBV11-2 combines with J gene TRBJ2-2, with D uncertain. Germline V lookup: CDR1 SGHAT, CDR2 FQNNGV. The V and J ends lost 0 bases and 4 bases respectively, with 9 bases between them. The CDR3 length is 15 residues. Here the CDR3 DNA reads TGTGCCAGCAGCTTAGATCACAGTTTCACCGGGGAGCTGTTTTTT. Translating it yields CASSLDHSFTGELFF.

This clone turned up a few times. This chain uses TRBV4-1 with TRBJ1-5, with 7 bases matching TRBD1. V trimming: 4 bases; J trimming: 4 bases; junction bases outside the gene matches: 7. CDR1 MGHRA and CDR2 YSYEKL come from the germline V gene. The length of the CDR3 is 15 residues. CDR3: CASSLHADRNQPQHF. CDR3 nucleotides: TGCGCCAGCAGCCTACACGCGGACAGGAATCAGCCCCAGCATTTT.

The chain is built from TRBV5-5 and TRBJ1-5, with TRBD1 matching 7 bases. The V and J ends lost 4 bases and 5 bases, in that order; junction bases with no gene match: 9. The CDR3 is 15 residues long. Germline V gene data show CDR1 as SGHKS and CDR2 as YYEKEE (reference sequence). The CDR3 protein is CASSPSGQTYQPQHF. CDR3 in DNA: TGTGCCAGCAGCCCTTCGGGACAGACCTATCAGCCCCAGCATTTT.

This clone has more than one count but fewer than ten. The rearrangement joins TRBV5-1 to TRBJ2-1; TRBD2 matches 10 bases. CDR3 length equals 15 residues. Trimming cost V 9 bases and J 4 bases; bases outside gene matches: 10. Germline-derived CDR1 and CDR2 are SGHRS and YFSETQ. The CDR3 is CATSKSSGGYNEQFF. The CDR3 bases are TGCGCCACATCAAAATCTAGCGGGGGATACAATGAGCAGTTCTTC.

In its sample, this clone was seen a few times. In DNA, the CDR3 is TGTGCCAGCAGGGGTAGCGGGATGGGCACCGGGGAGCTGTTTTTT. This encodes CASRGSGMGTGELFF. The chain is built from TRBV2 and TRBJ2-2, with TRBD2 matching 8 bases. Germline loops: CDR1 SNHLY, CDR2 FYNNEI. V lost 6 bases, J lost 4 bases, and 7 bases stayed unmatched. The CDR3 is 15 amino acids.

The chain carries TRBV28 and TRBJ2-7; weak D call: TRBD2 (5 bases). V lost 6 bases and J 3 bases, leaving 15 bases between the germline ends. CDR1 is MDHEN, CDR2 SYDVKM, per germline. This CDR3 contains 14 residues. The CDR3 nucleotides read TGTGCCAGCAGGCCCGGGAAGGAGGTCTACGAGCAGTACTTC. Amino acid sequence: CASRPGKEVYEQYF.

This clone was observed at least ten times. This chain uses TRBV7-8 with TRBJ2-7; 8 positions match TRBD2. V lost 4 bases and J lost 1; bases outside the gene matches: 9. The length of the CDR3 is 16 residues. Germline V gives CDR1 SGHVS, CDR2 FQNEAQ. The CDR3 reads CASSSLIREGSYEQYF. Written as DNA, the CDR3 is TGTGCCAGCAGCTCCTTGATTCGGGAGGGATCCTACGAGCAGTACTTC.

This clone was seen at least ten times. The rearrangement links TRBV14 to TRBJ2-3; D is uncertain. CDR1 is SGHDN and CDR2 is FVKESK in the germline V gene. The CDR3 has 15 residues. V lost 4 bases, J lost 0 bases, and 11 bases lay in between. The CDR3 is CASSLHGSSTDTQYF. CDR3 sequence (DNA): TGTGCCAGCAGCCTCCACGGCAGTAGCACAGATACGCAGTATTTT.

This clone was observed a single time. The chain links TRBV28 to TRBJ1-2, with no clear D. Trimming took off 5 bases at V and 8 bases at J, with 12 bases between the two ends. The CDR3 spans 12 residues. Germline assignment: CDR1 MDHEN and CDR2 SYDVKM. In DNA form, the CDR3 reads TGTGCCAGCAGTCAAGGGCTAGAGGGCTACACCTTC. Translated, it gives CASSQGLEGYTF.

This chain uses TRBV6-6 with TRBJ2-1, with 8 bases that match TRBD2. The germline gives CDR1 MNHNY, CDR2 SVGAGI (reference sequence). With V trimmed by 7 bases and J by 9 bases, 17 bases remained unmatched. The CDR3 is made up of 16 amino acids. CDR3 sequence reads: CASTQIGRANLGEQFF. The CDR3 DNA follows: TGTGCCAGCACCCAGATCGGGAGGGCCAATTTGGGTGAGCAGTTCTTC.

Points on this clone: Other DNA sequences in this specimen translate into the identical CDR3. V is TRBV18 and J is TRBJ2-5; TRBD2 matches 13 bases. The CDR3 length is 15 residues. With V trimmed by 2 bases and J by 4 bases, 1 base remained unmatched. Germline V gene sequence: CDR1 KGHSH, CDR2 LQKENI. The CDR3 here is CASSPTSGRGETQYF. DNA of the CDR3: TGTGCCAGCTCACCAACTAGCGGGAGGGGAGAGACCCAGTACTTC.

In this sample, this clone turned up once. The chain couples TRBV16 to TRBJ2-5; D gene unclear. The V end lost 2 bases, the J end lost 3 bases, and 7 bases lay between the germline ends. This CDR3 is built from 13 residues. Germline CDR1 KGHSY, CDR2 FQNENV. The CDR3 reads CASSQTPEETQYF. The CDR3 DNA follows: TGTGCCAGCAGCCAAACTCCCGAAGAGACCCAGTACTTC.

In the case of this clone: Additional DNA sequences in this sample encode the identical CDR3. The V and J genes are TRBV5-1 and TRBJ1-1; 11 bases line up with TRBD1. The CDR3 length is 14 residues. Germline V gene sequence: CDR1 SGHRS, CDR2 YFSETQ. V shed 0 bases, J shed 9 bases, and the junction held 4 bases outside the gene matches. The CDR3 spells CASSLGTGGLQAFF. Written as DNA, the CDR3 is TGCGCCAGCAGCTTGGGGACAGGGGGCCTTCAAGCTTTCTTT.

CDR3 region: CASSFGYDQPQHF. In nucleotides, the CDR3 is TGTGCCAGCAGTTTCGGATATGATCAGCCCCAGCATTTT. The V gene is TRBV27, the J gene TRBJ1-5; D is ambiguous. The CDR3 sequence is 13 residues long. Germline V lookup: CDR1 MNHEY, CDR2 SMNVEV (reference sequence). Trimming removed 3 bases at V and 5 bases at J, with 8 bases between.

This clone appeared a few times. The chain is built from TRBV19 and TRBJ2-5; no reliable D call. From germline, CDR1 is LNHDA and CDR2 SQIVND (reference sequence). V shed 8 bases and J shed 4 bases, with 14 bases lying between them. The CDR3 is 13 residues long. CDR3 residues: CASAPGFRETQYF. In DNA form, the CDR3 reads TGTGCCAGTGCTCCGGGCTTCAGAGAGACCCAGTACTTC.

This chain connects TRBV5-1 to TRBJ1-1; 10 bases match TRBD1. CDR3 length equals 13 residues. Germline CDR1 and CDR2: SGHRS and YFSETQ. Losses at the gene ends were 7 bases for V and 0 bases for J; bases not matched to a gene: 0. CDR3 sequence (DNA): TGCGCCAGCGGACAGGGGGTGAACACTGAAGCTTTCTTT. Protein sequence: CASGQGVNTEAFF.

This clone was observed a single time. This chain links TRBV7-2 with TRBJ2-1; 10 bases fit TRBD2. CDR1 is SGHTA and CDR2 is FQGNSA in the germline V gene. This CDR3 has 16 amino acids. The J segment lost 4 bases and the V segment lost 2 bases, leaving 5 bases of the junction unmatched. In DNA form, the CDR3 reads TGTGCCAGCAGCTTACTAGCGGGAGCGGTTTACAATGAGCAGTTCTTC. As protein: CASSLLAGAVYNEQFF.

The J gene is TRBJ2-5, the V gene TRBV7-2; possibly TRBD2 for D (7 bases). The J call is in doubt because the DNA end fits TRBJ2-7 better. Germline V gene data show CDR1 as SGHTA and CDR2 as FQGNSA. The CDR3 consists of 14 residues. The CDR3 region is CASQTQRDTHEQYF. DNA for the CDR3: TGTGCCAGCCAGACCCAGCGGGACACCCACGAGCAGTACTTC.